The sequence of this T cell receptor beta chain was determined in a study of T cell responses to AZD1222 COVID-19 vaccine. This CDR3 is built from 12 residues. Deletions cut 1 base from V and 6 bases from J, with 6 bases between. Germline V gene data show CDR1 as LNHNV and CDR2 as YYDKDF (reference sequence). The repertoire was sequenced with immunoSEQ multiplex PCR; TCRdb's copy has only in-frame clones and lacks some. The data hold 90,000 to 110,000 clones, with 87% observed a single time. Sequenced material: peripheral blood, taken on day 0 of AZD1222 vaccination. This sequence originates from an adult in good health. J is TRBJ1-2 and V is TRBV15, with D uncertain. The chain's CDR3 is CATSRGPDGYTF. The CDR3, as DNA: TGTGCCACCAGCAGAGGACCGGATGGCTACACCTTC.